This TCR beta chain is from a study of T-cell memory formation after mild COVID-19. The study, taken as a whole, reports: Most CD4+ clones that shrank were in CM and EM, while CD8+ ones turned up in EMRA.

This CDR3 has 15 residues. Unmatched junction bases numbered 6, after V lost 4 bases and J lost 1 base. CDR1 and CDR2 from the germline V gene are SGDLS and YYNGEE. TCRdb re-analysed the 5' RACE reads in MiXCR, keeping a single row per CDR3 protein. Altogether 100,000 to 150,000 distinct CDR3 sequences are present, about 15% being singletons, with the ten largest covering approximately 5.2%. To note about this clonotype: What it recognizes is unknown.

The sample was PBMCs or a T cell subset sorted from them (not recorded which). This receptor was obtained from a young man who had mild COVID-19 (a few samples of this study predate the infection). Cell type and time point are not known. The chain has TRBV9 and TRBJ1-2, with TRBD1 identical over 8 bases. Here the CDR3 reads CASSQGTGGNYGYTF. CDR3 DNA sequence: TGTGCCAGCAGCCAAGGGACAGGTGGTAACTATGGCTACACCTTC.